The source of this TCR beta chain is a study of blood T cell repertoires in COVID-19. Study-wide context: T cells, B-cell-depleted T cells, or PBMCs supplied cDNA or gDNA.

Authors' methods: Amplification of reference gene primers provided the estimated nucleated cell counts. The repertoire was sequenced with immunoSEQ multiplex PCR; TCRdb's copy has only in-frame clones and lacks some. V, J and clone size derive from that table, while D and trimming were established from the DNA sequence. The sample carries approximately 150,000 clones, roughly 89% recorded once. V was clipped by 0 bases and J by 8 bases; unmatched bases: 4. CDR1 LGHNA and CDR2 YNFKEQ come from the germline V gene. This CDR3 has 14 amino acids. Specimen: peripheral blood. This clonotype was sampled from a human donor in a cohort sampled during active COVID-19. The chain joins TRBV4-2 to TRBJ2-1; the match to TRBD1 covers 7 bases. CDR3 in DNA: TGTGCCAGCAGCCAAGATGGGACAGCCCATGAGCAGTTCTTC. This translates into CASSQDGTAHEQFF.